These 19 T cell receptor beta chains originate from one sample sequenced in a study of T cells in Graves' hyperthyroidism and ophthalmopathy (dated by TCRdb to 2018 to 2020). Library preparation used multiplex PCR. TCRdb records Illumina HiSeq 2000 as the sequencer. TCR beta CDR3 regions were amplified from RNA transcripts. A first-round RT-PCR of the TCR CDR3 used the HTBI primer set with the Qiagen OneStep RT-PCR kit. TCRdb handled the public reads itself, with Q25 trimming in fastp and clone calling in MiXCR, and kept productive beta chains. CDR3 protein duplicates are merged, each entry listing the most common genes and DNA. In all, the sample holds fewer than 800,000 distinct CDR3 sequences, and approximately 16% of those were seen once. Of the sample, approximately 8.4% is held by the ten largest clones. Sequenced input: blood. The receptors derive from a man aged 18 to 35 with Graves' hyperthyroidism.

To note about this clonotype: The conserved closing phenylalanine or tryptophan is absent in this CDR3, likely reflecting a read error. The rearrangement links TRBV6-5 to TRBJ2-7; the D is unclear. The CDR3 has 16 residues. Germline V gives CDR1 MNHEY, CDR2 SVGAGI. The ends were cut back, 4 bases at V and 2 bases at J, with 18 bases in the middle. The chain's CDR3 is CASSFQLGDLPYEQYS. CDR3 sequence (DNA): TGTGCCAGCAGTTTTCAACTCGGCGACCTACCCTACGAGCAGTACTCC.

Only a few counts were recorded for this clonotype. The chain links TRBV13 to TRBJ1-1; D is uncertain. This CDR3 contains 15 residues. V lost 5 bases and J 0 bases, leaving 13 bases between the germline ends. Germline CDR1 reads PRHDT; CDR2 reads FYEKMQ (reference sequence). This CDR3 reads CASSPSEQMNTEAFF. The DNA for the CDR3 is TGTGCCAGCAGCCCCTCCGAACAGATGAACACTGAAGCTTTCTTT.

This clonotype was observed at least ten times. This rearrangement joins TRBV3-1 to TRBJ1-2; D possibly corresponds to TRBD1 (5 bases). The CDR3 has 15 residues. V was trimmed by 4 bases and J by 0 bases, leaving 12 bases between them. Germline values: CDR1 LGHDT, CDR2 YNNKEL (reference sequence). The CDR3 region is CASSRGDAANYGYTF. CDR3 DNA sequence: TGTGCCAGCAGCCGAGGGGACGCAGCTAACTATGGCTACACCTTC.

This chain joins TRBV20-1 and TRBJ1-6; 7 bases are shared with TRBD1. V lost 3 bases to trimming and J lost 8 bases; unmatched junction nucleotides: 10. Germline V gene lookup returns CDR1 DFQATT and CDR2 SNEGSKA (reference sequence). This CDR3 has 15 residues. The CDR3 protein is CSARGTTGFYSPLHF. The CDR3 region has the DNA TGCAGTGCTAGGGGGACGACAGGGTTCTATTCACCCCTCCACTTT.

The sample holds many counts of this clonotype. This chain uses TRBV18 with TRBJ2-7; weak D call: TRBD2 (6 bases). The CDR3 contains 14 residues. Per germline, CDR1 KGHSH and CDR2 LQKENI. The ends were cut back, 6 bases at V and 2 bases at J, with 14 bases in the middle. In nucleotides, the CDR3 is TGTGCCAGCTCGCCTCCGGGACTCCCCTACGAGCAGTACTTC. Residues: CASSPPGLPYEQYF.

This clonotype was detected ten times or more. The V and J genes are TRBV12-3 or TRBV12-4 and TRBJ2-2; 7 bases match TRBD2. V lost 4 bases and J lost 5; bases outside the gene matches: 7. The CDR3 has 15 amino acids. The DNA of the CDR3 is TGTGCCAGCAGTTGGGGAGGGGTCGGGACCGGGGAGCTGTTTTTT. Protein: CASSWGGVGTGELFF.

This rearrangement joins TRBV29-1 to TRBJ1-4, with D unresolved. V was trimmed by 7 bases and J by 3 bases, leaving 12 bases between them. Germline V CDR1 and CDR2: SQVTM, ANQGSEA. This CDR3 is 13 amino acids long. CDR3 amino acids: CSGKELANEKLFF. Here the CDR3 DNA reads TGCAGCGGAAAAGAGCTGGCTAATGAAAAACTGTTTTTT.

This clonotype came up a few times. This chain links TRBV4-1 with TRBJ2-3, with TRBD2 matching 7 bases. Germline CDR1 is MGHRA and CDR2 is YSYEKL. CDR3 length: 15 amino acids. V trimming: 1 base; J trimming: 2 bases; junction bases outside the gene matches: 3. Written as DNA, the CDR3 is TGCGCCAGCAGCCAAGCGGGAGGCCACACAGATACGCAGTATTTT. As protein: CASSQAGGHTDTQYF.

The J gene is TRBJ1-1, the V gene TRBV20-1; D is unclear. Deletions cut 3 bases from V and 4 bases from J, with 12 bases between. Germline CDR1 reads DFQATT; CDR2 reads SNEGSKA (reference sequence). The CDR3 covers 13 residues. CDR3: CSARAEAGTEAFF. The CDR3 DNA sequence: TGCAGTGCTAGGGCAGAGGCGGGCACTGAAGCTTTCTTT.

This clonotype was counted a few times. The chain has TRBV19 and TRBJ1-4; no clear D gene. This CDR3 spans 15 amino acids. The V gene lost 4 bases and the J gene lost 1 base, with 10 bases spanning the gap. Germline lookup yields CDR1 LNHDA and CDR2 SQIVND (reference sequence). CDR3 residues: CASSKASGTNEKLFF. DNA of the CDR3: TGTGCCAGTAGTAAGGCCTCAGGAACTAATGAAAAACTGTTTTTT.

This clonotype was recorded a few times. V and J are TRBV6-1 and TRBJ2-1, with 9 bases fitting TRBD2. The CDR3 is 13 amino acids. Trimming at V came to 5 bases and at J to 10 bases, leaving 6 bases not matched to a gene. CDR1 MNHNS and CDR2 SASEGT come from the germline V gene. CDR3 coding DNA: TGTGCCAGCAGTTATAGCGGGAGTAGCGAGCAGTTCTTC. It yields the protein CASSYSGSSEQFF.

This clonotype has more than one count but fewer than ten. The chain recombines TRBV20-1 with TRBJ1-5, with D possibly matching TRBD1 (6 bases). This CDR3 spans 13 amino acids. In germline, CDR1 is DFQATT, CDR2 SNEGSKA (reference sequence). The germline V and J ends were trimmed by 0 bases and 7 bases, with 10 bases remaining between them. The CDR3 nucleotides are TGCAGTGCTAGAGAGGGGACACGGCAGCCCCAGCATTTT. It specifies CSAREGTRQPQHF.

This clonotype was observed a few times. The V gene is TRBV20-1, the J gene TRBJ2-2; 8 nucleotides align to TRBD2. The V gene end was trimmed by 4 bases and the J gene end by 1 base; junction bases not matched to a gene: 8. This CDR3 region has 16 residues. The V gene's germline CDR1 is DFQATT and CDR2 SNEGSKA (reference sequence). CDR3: CSANHLSGVNTGELFF. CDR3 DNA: TGCAGTGCTAACCACCTTAGCGGGGTGAACACCGGGGAGCTGTTTTTT.

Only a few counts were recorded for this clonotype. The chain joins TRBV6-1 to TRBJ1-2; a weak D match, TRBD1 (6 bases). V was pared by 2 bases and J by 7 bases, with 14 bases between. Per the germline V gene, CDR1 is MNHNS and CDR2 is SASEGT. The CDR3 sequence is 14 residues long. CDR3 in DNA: TGTGCCAGCAGTGAATTCAGGGGAAGTGGTGGCTACACCTTC. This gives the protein CASSEFRGSGGYTF.

This chain's CDR3 is CASSSRTSGTYTQYF. The CDR3 nucleotides read TGTGCCAGCAGCTCTAGGACTAGCGGGACCTATACGCAGTATTTT. The chain recombines TRBV11-2 with TRBJ2-3; 12 bases are shared with TRBD2. CDR1 is SGHAT, CDR2 FQNNGV, per germline. V lost 4 bases and J lost 7; bases outside the gene matches: 6. The CDR3 is 15 residues long. Full variable domain (rest looked up from reference TRBV11-2 and TRBJ2-3): EAGVAQSPRYKIIEKRQSVAFWCNPISGHATLYWYQQILGQGPKLLIQFQNNGVVDDSQLPKDRFSAERLKGVDSTLKIQPAKLEDSAVYLCASSSRTSGTYTQYFGPGTRLTVL.

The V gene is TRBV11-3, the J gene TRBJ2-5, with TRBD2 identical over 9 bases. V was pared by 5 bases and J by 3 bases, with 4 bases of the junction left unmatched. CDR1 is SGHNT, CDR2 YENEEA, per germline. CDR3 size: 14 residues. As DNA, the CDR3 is TGTGCCAGCAGCCCTCGGACTAGCGAAGAGACCCAGTACTTC. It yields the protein CASSPRTSEETQYF.

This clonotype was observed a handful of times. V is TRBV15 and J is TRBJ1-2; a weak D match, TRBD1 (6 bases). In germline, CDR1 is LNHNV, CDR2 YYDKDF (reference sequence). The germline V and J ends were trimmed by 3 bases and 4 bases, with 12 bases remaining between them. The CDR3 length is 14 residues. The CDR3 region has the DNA TGTGCCACCAGCAGCTTGACAGGCGCCTATGGCTACACCTTC. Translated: CATSSLTGAYGYTF. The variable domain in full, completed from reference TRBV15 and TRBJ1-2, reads DAMVIQNPRYQVTQFGKPVTLSCSQTLNHNVMYWYQQKSSQAPKLLFHYYDKDFNNEADTPDNFQSRRPNTSFCFLDIRSPGLGDTAMYLCATSSLTGAYGYTFGSGTRLTVV.

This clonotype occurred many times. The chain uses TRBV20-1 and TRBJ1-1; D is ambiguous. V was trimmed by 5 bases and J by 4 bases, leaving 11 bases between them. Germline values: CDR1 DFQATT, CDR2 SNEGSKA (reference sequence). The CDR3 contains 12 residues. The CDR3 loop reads CSAYQTSTEAFF. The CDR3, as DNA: TGCAGTGCTTACCAGACGAGCACTGAAGCTTTCTTT.

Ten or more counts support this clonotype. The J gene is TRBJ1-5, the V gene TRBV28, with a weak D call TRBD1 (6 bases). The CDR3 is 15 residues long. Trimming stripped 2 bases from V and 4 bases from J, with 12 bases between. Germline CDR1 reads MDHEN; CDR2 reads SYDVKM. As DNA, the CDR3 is TGTGCCAGCAGTTTAATAGAGGGGGGGAATCAGCCCCAGCATTTT. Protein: CASSLIEGGNQPQHF. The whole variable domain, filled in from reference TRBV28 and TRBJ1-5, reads DVKVTQSSRYLVKRTGEKVFLECVQDMDHENMFWYRQDPGLGLRLIYFSYDVKMKEKGDIPEGYSVSREKKERFSLILESASTNQTSMYLCASSLIEGGNQPQHFGDGTRLSIL.